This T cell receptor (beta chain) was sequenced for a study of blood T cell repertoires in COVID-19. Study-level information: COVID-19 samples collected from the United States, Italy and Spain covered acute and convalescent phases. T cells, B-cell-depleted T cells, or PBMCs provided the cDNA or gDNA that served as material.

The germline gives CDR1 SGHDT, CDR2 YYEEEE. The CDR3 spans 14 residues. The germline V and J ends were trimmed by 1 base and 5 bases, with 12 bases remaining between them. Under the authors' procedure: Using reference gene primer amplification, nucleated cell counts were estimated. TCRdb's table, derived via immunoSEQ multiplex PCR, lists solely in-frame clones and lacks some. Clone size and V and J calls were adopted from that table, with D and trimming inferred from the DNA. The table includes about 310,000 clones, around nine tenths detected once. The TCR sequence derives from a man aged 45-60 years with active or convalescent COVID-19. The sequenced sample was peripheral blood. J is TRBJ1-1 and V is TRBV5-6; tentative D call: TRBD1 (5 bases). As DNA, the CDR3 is TGTGCCAGCAGCTTGATGGGGGAGGGAACTGAAGCTTTCTTT. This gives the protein CASSLMGEGTEAFF.